This T cell receptor beta chain derives from a study of cytomegalovirus exposure and HLA in healthy donors (dated by TCRdb to between 2016 and 2019). About the study as a whole: An earlier analysis of about 560 of the donors reported 276 Gb of sequence data and around 110 million unique TCR beta sequences obtained from about 179 million T cells. To decide whether each TCR beta V gene segment behaved as functional or pseudogenic, an earlier analysis of some 580 of the donors relied on high-throughput TCR beta sequencing. In a later genetic analysis, genome-wide SNP genotypes for about three fifths of the roughly 670 donors were used, and that subset was treated as a discovery cohort. Every discovery cohort repertoire had been produced on one sequencing platform. Using immunosequencing, the study profiled T cell repertoires from approximately 700 subjects and related those repertoires to cytomegalovirus serostatus. Among the approximately 420 genotyped donors, approximately 81% belonged to the genetic ancestry cluster associated with self-reported Caucasian donors. In a later analysis, previously published TCR beta repertoires from hundreds of donors were re-analyzed and high-resolution HLA genotyping was added so that TCR occurrence patterns could be studied. The number of donors typed differed by locus, with about 629-630 for A, B, C, DRB1 and DQB1, around 520 for DQA1, 600 to 610 for DPA1, and around 450 for DPB1. Besides the first cohort of hundreds of subjects, a separate validation cohort made up of 120 different subjects was used. Because of strong linkage in the cohort, roughly five DR-DQ haplotypes were treated as single units for association and clustering. The study aimed to test whether cataloging public T cell receptors could reveal signatures of past pathogen exposure. Both class I and class II loci were covered by HLA typing, at four-digit resolution. Rather than using new phenotypic data, the later analysis identified candidate immune exposures from TCR beta sequences and from how often those sequences occurred across donors. Donor age, sex, ethnicity and CMV serostatus were collected together with the repertoire data. To predict cytomegalovirus infection status, the study brought together high-throughput TCR immunosequencing, statistical association of individual TCRs with disease status, and machine learning. Among under 450 genotyped donors of the cohort, an average of 235,054 unique TCR beta nucleotide sequences were sequenced per donor, roughly a sixth of them non-productive. An early release covering roughly 600 HLA-typed donors comprised about 300 gigabases of sequencing data and around 80 million unique TCR sequences. The paper as a whole reports these results and caveats: A further reported finding was that TCR beta sequences accurately predicted the HLA-A and HLA-B alleles for most subjects in the first cohort. The 87-base-pair reads could not distinguish some IMGT-functional V segments, including TRBV6-2 and TRBV6-3, so those segments were excluded. In vitro tests confirmed that a few of the cytomegalovirus-associated TCR beta chains recognize cytomegalovirus antigens. While some public TCRs were present in many individuals, most TCR sequences turned up only very rarely across donors. A total of about 180 TCR beta chains were listed by the study as associated with cytomegalovirus. A cluster of highly shared sequence variants was judged likely to be a technical artifact of the sequencing pipeline. When HLA alleles, especially DR and DQ, strongly co-occurred, TCR associations were difficult to assign to individual alleles. The authors suggested that the approach could potentially be extended to other disease states and immunological phenotypes. According to a later analysis, parvovirus B19, influenza, CMV and Epstein-Barr virus appeared linked to several top co-occurrence clusters. Roughly uniform sequencing depth across donors was assumed in presence/absence analyses, although this assumption may not hold. At a false discovery rate of 0.05, a later analysis linked around 15,000 TCR beta sequences to specific HLA alleles. Because counts were too low, about 15 rarely observed V segments, including chromosome 9 orphons, were left out of the earlier analysis of a few hundred of the donors. A later genetic analysis reported fewer N-insertions in productive TCRs among donors in an Asian-associated ancestry cluster than the 666-donor mean. According to a later analysis, TCR association rates differed among HLA loci, with DRB1 alleles showing the most associated TCRs and HLA-C alleles showing the fewest. In an earlier analysis of some 540 of the donors, most TCR beta V segments appeared in productive rearrangements about 87% or about 30% of the time, broadly matching IMGT annotations. In a later analysis, most CMV-associated TCR beta chains were found to appear HLA-restricted, with HLA associations seemingly driven largely by CMV exposure. In a later analysis, HLA-associated TCR beta chains showed more clonal expansion and lower generation probabilities than non-associated chains that were equally common. The classifier was reported to diagnose cytomegalovirus status with high specificity and sensitivity in both the original cohort and the validation cohort. CMV serostatus was the only immune exposure information available for the cohort. The cohort was sequenced for TCR beta chains only, and without alpha or paired-chain data the features that could be detected were limited. A later genetic analysis associated a missense DCLRE1C variant with V-gene and J-gene trimming of TCR beta chains, and an independent cohort replicated the association. Correlated functional status among segregating V segments might reflect linkage disequilibrium, but an unknown experimental factor could not be ruled out. Because some donors lacked HLA typing at each locus, the association tests relied only on the typed subset.

The library relied on the immunoSEQ multiplex PCR assay. A mixture of 60 forward primers for TCR Vbeta segments and 13 reverse primers for TCR Jbeta segments was used in the multiplex PCR. The CDR3 region of rearranged TCR beta genes was amplified from genomic DNA by a multiplex PCR assay. The amplified TCR beta libraries were sequenced on the Illumina HiSeq System as 87-base-pair reads. The study's processing was this. In a later analysis, tens of millions of unique TCR beta chains were counted across the 500 to 700 repertoires, and about 10 million of these chains were shared by at least two donors. To remove PCR and sequencing errors, raw reads were error-corrected and collapsed into unique sequences using a nearest-neighbor algorithm that merged closely related sequences. To assign V, D and J gene segments, CDR3 sequences were aligned to IMGT reference sequences. Each retained sequence needed at least a six-nucleotide match to both a V gene segment and a J gene segment. Rearrangements were classified as productive when the CDR3 lacked stop codons and remained in frame with V and J, and all other rearrangements were classified as non-productive. CDR3 was defined by IMGT convention, running from the second conserved V-encoded cysteine to the conserved J-encoded phenylalanine. In an earlier analysis of around 640 of the donors, sequences lacking an unambiguous match to a single V gene segment were excluded. In an earlier analysis of roughly 600 of the donors, a V segment was called functional when productive rearrangements were above 56.7%, and segregating when the standard deviation between donors exceeded 5%. A statistical classification framework was built to diagnose cytomegalovirus status from the catalog of TCR beta chain sequences. V and J gene assignment, in a later analysis, came from comparing TCR nucleotide sequences with IMGT/GENE-DB human TR gene sequences. Using the TCRdist pipeline, a later analysis assigned CDR3 sequences along with most-parsimonious VDJ recombination scenarios. In a later analysis, each TCR beta chain was defined by its CDR3 amino acid sequence together with its V-gene family, and reads without a unique V-gene family were excluded. To address suspected cross-contamination and a sequencing artifact, a later analysis removed approximately 590 highly shared, low-generation-probability nucleotide sequences. In a later analysis, a clonal expansion index was calculated for each public chain from normalized within-repertoire ranks of inferred template counts. A later analysis computed generation probabilities with a VDJ recombination model fitted to out-of-frame rearrangements, and checked the results against IGoR. In a later analysis, hypergeometric tests were used to score TCR-TCR, TCR-HLA and TCR-CMV co-occurrence, with a repertoire-size bias correction applied to TCR pairs. A later analysis estimated false discovery rates by permuting HLA or CMV assignments 20 times. In a later analysis, co-occurring TCRs were grouped using DBSCAN, and TCRdist sequence similarity was added for clustering within HLA-allele-positive subsets. Repertoires with fewer than 30,000 or more than 120,000 public chains, plus five repertoires with anomalous nucleotide sharing, were excluded from co-occurrence clustering. TCRdb limited this immuneACCESS table to in-frame rearrangements with V and J called. A share of clones is missing; checked studies link under half to unresolved V genes, and the rest is unexplained. V and J calls and clone size are as listed in that table; D and trimming were resolved from the DNA. This sample lists about 60,000 clones; 77% were detected once. The ten top clones hold over 2.5% of the sample.

The cohort was made up of 500 to 850 healthy bone marrow donors. At the time of sampling, every cohort member was nominally healthy, though immune exposures that went unrecorded were likely present. The donor was CMV seronegative and belonged to the group of over 350 seronegative cohort members. A peripheral blood sample was collected from each donor, and TCR beta sequencing was performed on peripheral blood mononuclear cells. Genomic DNA extraction from the blood cell samples was performed with the Qiagen DNeasy Blood Extraction Kit. As for this clone: The specificity of this receptor is unknown. No qualities accompany the bases; no much larger clone lies one base away.

From the cysteine through the phenylalanine, the CDR3 covers 14 amino acids. The CDR3 DNA has 42 bases and is translated from base 1. V sheds 3 bases and J sheds 6 bases, leaving 14 bases between their ends. Per the germline V gene (reference sequence), LNHDA is the CDR1 and SQIVND is the CDR2. Material: PBMCs. The sequence was collected from a female donor in good health and CMV-seronegative. The rearrangement joined TRBV19 to TRBJ2-5; the best D guess is TRBD2, with 5 bases matching. CDR3 sequence: CASSMEGFGKTQYF. The sequence in DNA is TGTGCCAGTAGTATGGAAGGGTTCGGGAAGACCCAGTACTTC.